This note documents a single TCR beta chain sequence. Original data processing: Counts of nucleated cells, estimated from reference gene primer amplification, were obtained. Using immunoSEQ multiplex PCR, the repertoire was profiled, and TCRdb retains in-frame clones only, with some absent. V and J calls and clone size are copied from that table; D and trimming were computed from the DNA. This sample yields 180,000 or so clones, of which about 85% are seen a single time; less than 3.5% belongs to the top ten. The data are from a study of blood T cell repertoires in COVID-19. Study information: Samples representing acute and convalescent COVID-19 were sourced from the United States, Italy and Spain. T cells, B-cell-depleted T cells, or PBMCs supplied cDNA or gDNA.

Deletions cut 1 base from V and 7 bases from J, with 16 bases between. This CDR3 has 16 amino acids. Germline lookup yields CDR1 SEHNR and CDR2 FQNEAQ (reference sequence). The V gene is TRBV7-9, the J gene TRBJ1-4; TRBD1 might be the D (6 bases). The origin of this receptor is a woman in her twenties or thirties with active or convalescent COVID-19. The specimen was peripheral blood. The CDR3 sequence: CASSLVFQGRVEKLFF. The CDR3 DNA is TGTGCCAGCAGCTTAGTGTTTCAGGGGCGAGTTGAAAAACTGTTTTTT.